This is a list of T cell receptor beta chains from one sample in a study of blood T cell repertoires in COVID-19. Profiled with immunoSEQ multiplex PCR; TCRdb holds only in-frame clones, not every one. Of about 82,000 clones detected, roughly four fifths appear once; the ten largest clones hold almost 7%. Specimen: peripheral blood. The receptors derive from a man aged 50-60 years with active or convalescent COVID-19. CDR3s include the opening cysteine and the closing phenylalanine or tryptophan. The order of the fields is CDR3 protein, CDR3 DNA, V gene, J gene, clone size, CDR3 length, D gene. The D gene is left open where the match is weak. Some rows have no size entry. The others give once, few or many, or a class for an expanded clone.

CDR3 protein: CASSLGGNTEAFF
CDR3 DNA: TGCGCCAGCAGCTTGGGCGGGAACACTGAAGCTTTCTTT
V gene: TRBV5-1
J gene: TRBJ1-1
clone size: -
CDR3 length: 13
D gene: -

CDR3 protein: CASSIDFTTGRQTQYF
CDR3 DNA: TGTGCCAGTAGTATAGATTTCACGACAGGGCGCCAGACCCAGTACTTC
V gene: TRBV19
J gene: TRBJ2-5
clone size: -
CDR3 length: 16
D gene: TRBD1

CDR3 protein: CASSLGTVETQYF
CDR3 DNA: TGTGCCAGCAGCTTAGGGACAGTAGAGACCCAGTACTTC
V gene: TRBV7-9
J gene: TRBJ2-5
clone size: -
CDR3 length: 13
D gene: -

CDR3 protein: CASSLSVGVEQFF
CDR3 DNA: TGTGCCAGCAGCTTGAGCGTCGGGGTTGAGCAGTTCTTC
V gene: TRBV5-5
J gene: TRBJ2-1
clone size: -
CDR3 length: 13
D gene: -

CDR3 protein: CASSLSTGLSGTDTQYF
CDR3 DNA: TGTGCCAGCAGCCTAAGCACGGGACTTTCCGGCACAGATACGCAGTATTTT
V gene: TRBV3-1/TRBV3-2
J gene: TRBJ2-3
clone size: -
CDR3 length: 17
D gene: -

CDR3 protein: CASSLRSNYGYTF
CDR3 DNA: TGTGCCAGCAGTTTAAGGAGTAACTATGGCTACACCTTC
V gene: TRBV12-3/TRBV12-4
J gene: TRBJ1-2
clone size: once
CDR3 length: 13
D gene: -

CDR3 protein: CATSDVVSNQPQHF
CDR3 DNA: TGTGCCACCAGTGATGTCGTGAGCAATCAGCCCCAGCATTTT
V gene: TRBV24-1
J gene: TRBJ1-5
clone size: -
CDR3 length: 14
D gene: -

CDR3 protein: CASSASGNQPQHF
CDR3 DNA: TGTGCCAGCAGCGCATCAGGCAATCAGCCCCAGCATTTT
V gene: TRBV5-8
J gene: TRBJ1-5
clone size: -
CDR3 length: 13
D gene: -

CDR3 protein: CSVGMGQGSGNTIYF
CDR3 DNA: TGCAGCGTCGGTATGGGACAGGGATCTGGAAACACCATATATTTT
V gene: TRBV29-1
J gene: TRBJ1-3
clone size: -
CDR3 length: 15
D gene: TRBD1

CDR3 protein: CASSEAQTVNIQYF
CDR3 DNA: TGTGCCAGCAGTGAAGCTCAGACAGTAAACATTCAGTACTTC
V gene: TRBV6-1
J gene: TRBJ2-4
clone size: -
CDR3 length: 14
D gene: -

CDR3 protein: CASSLTVEETQYF
CDR3 DNA: TGTGCCAGCTCACTGACAGTGGAAGAGACCCAGTACTTC
V gene: TRBV18
J gene: TRBJ2-5
clone size: -
CDR3 length: 13
D gene: -

CDR3 protein: CASSFRGSLYGYTF
CDR3 DNA: TGTGCCAGCAGTTTTAGAGGCAGTCTCTATGGCTACACCTTC
V gene: TRBV28
J gene: TRBJ1-2
clone size: few
CDR3 length: 14
D gene: -

CDR3 protein: CASMTSGGATGELFF
CDR3 DNA: TGTGCCAGCATGACTAGCGGGGGGGCAACCGGGGAGCTGTTTTTT
V gene: TRBV28
J gene: TRBJ2-2
clone size: -
CDR3 length: 15
D gene: TRBD2

CDR3 protein: CASSMKGQGLDEQYF
CDR3 DNA: TGTGCCAGTAGTATGAAGGGACAGGGTCTCGACGAGCAGTACTTC
V gene: TRBV19
J gene: TRBJ2-7
clone size: -
CDR3 length: 15
D gene: TRBD1

CDR3 protein: CASSPDKLSYNSPLHF
CDR3 DNA: TGCGCCAGCAGCCCTGACAAGCTCTCTTATAATTCACCCCTCCACTTT
V gene: TRBV5-1
J gene: TRBJ1-6
clone size: few
CDR3 length: 16
D gene: -

CDR3 protein: CASSLPRTSGDTQYF
CDR3 DNA: TGTGCCAGCAGCTTACCTCGGACTAGCGGAGATACGCAGTATTTT
V gene: TRBV11-2
J gene: TRBJ2-3
clone size: -
CDR3 length: 15
D gene: TRBD2

CDR3 protein: CASSLGAGNSGNTIYF
CDR3 DNA: TGTGCCAGCAGCTTAGGCGCGGGAAACTCTGGAAACACCATATATTTT
V gene: TRBV11-2
J gene: TRBJ1-3
clone size: -
CDR3 length: 16
D gene: -

CDR3 protein: CASSWGLHHEQFF
CDR3 DNA: TGTGCCAGCAGCTGGGGCTTGCACCATGAGCAGTTCTTC
V gene: TRBV5-7
J gene: TRBJ2-1
clone size: once
CDR3 length: 13
D gene: -

CDR3 protein: CASSLGSGTTNEKLFF
CDR3 DNA: TGTGCCAGCAGCTTAGGCTCCGGGACAACTAATGAAAAACTGTTTTTT
V gene: TRBV11-2
J gene: TRBJ1-4
clone size: -
CDR3 length: 16
D gene: -

CDR3 protein: CASSYRRQGGYNEQFF
CDR3 DNA: TGTGCCAGCAGTTACCGACGACAGGGGGGATACAATGAGCAGTTCTTC
V gene: TRBV6-5
J gene: TRBJ2-1
clone size: -
CDR3 length: 16
D gene: TRBD1

CDR3 protein: CASSPGAGSFSYEQYF
CDR3 DNA: TGTGCCAGCAGCCCTGGGGCAGGTTCCTTCTCCTACGAGCAGTACTTC
V gene: TRBV6-2/TRBV6-3
J gene: TRBJ2-7
clone size: -
CDR3 length: 16
D gene: -

CDR3 protein: CASSPRSGGAVVDEQFF
CDR3 DNA: TGCGCCAGCAGCCCCAGGAGCGGGGGGGCGGTGGTGGATGAGCAGTTCTTC
V gene: TRBV4-1
J gene: TRBJ2-1
clone size: -
CDR3 length: 17
D gene: TRBD2

CDR3 protein: CASSYVDIINYGYTF
CDR3 DNA: TGTGCCAGCAGTTACGTGGACATCATCAACTATGGCTACACCTTC
V gene: TRBV6-2/TRBV6-3
J gene: TRBJ1-2
clone size: -
CDR3 length: 15
D gene: -

CDR3 protein: CAISYSGTGSEQYF
CDR3 DNA: TGTGCCATCTCTTATTCCGGGACAGGGTCCGAGCAGTACTTC
V gene: TRBV10-3
J gene: TRBJ2-7
clone size: -
CDR3 length: 14
D gene: TRBD1

CDR3 protein: CASKEGGPTDTQYF
CDR3 DNA: TGTGCCAGCAAGGAGGGGGGGCCCACAGATACGCAGTATTTT
V gene: TRBV6-5
J gene: TRBJ2-3
clone size: -
CDR3 length: 14
D gene: -

CDR3 protein: CASRLSQTSNSTDTQYF
CDR3 DNA: TGTGCAAGTCGCTTATCACAGACTAGCAATAGCACAGATACGCAGTATTTT
V gene: TRBV12-2
J gene: TRBJ2-3
clone size: -
CDR3 length: 17
D gene: -

CDR3 protein: CASGIEAGAYEQYF
CDR3 DNA: TGTGCCAGCGGCATCGAGGCAGGGGCCTACGAGCAGTACTTC
V gene: TRBV6-5
J gene: TRBJ2-7
clone size: -
CDR3 length: 14
D gene: -

CDR3 protein: CASSKWDRAQKSAPHF
CDR3 DNA: TGTGCCAGCAGTAAATGGGACAGGGCCCAGAAATCAGCCCCGCATTTT
V gene: TRBV28
J gene: TRBJ1-5
clone size: -
CDR3 length: 16
D gene: TRBD1

CDR3 protein: CASSLERGGVETQYF
CDR3 DNA: TGTGCCAGCAGCTTGGAGCGGGGGGGCGTGGAGACCCAGTACTTC
V gene: TRBV5-6
J gene: TRBJ2-5
clone size: few
CDR3 length: 15
D gene: TRBD2

CDR3 protein: CASSRQENTEAFF
CDR3 DNA: TGTGCCAGTAGCCGACAGGAGAACACTGAAGCTTTCTTT
V gene: TRBV19
J gene: TRBJ1-1
clone size: -
CDR3 length: 13
D gene: -

CDR3 protein: CALSPGTGGAYNSPLHF
CDR3 DNA: TGTGCCTTAAGCCCCGGGACAGGGGGAGCCTATAATTCACCCCTCCACTTT
V gene: TRBV30
J gene: TRBJ1-6
clone size: -
CDR3 length: 17
D gene: TRBD1

CDR3 protein: CASSPGTVSNQPQHF
CDR3 DNA: TGTGCCAGCTCACCGGGGACAGTTAGCAATCAGCCCCAGCATTTT
V gene: TRBV18
J gene: TRBJ1-5
clone size: -
CDR3 length: 15
D gene: TRBD1

CDR3 protein: CASSAGTGSKLFF
CDR3 DNA: TGTGCCAGCAGCGCCGGGACAGGGAGTAAACTGTTTTTT
V gene: TRBV7-9
J gene: TRBJ1-4
clone size: few
CDR3 length: 13
D gene: TRBD1

CDR3 protein: CASSTGPGTGGSGYTF
CDR3 DNA: TGTGCCAGCAGTACTGGACCCGGGACAGGGGGTTCTGGCTACACCTTC
V gene: TRBV28
J gene: TRBJ1-2
clone size: -
CDR3 length: 16
D gene: TRBD1

CDR3 protein: CASRGSSGVNTDTQYF
CDR3 DNA: TGTGCCAGCAGGGGGAGTAGCGGGGTAAACACAGATACGCAGTATTTT
V gene: TRBV5-4
J gene: TRBJ2-3
clone size: few
CDR3 length: 16
D gene: TRBD2

CDR3 protein: CATSTGGRNIQYF
CDR3 DNA: TGTGCCACCAGCACGGGGGGGAGAAACATTCAGTACTTC
V gene: TRBV15
J gene: TRBJ2-4
clone size: -
CDR3 length: 13
D gene: TRBD2

CDR3 protein: CASTPQVSYNSPLHF
CDR3 DNA: TGTGCCAGCACCCCACAGGTCTCCTATAATTCACCCCTCCACTTT
V gene: TRBV6-5
J gene: TRBJ1-6
clone size: -
CDR3 length: 15
D gene: -

CDR3 protein: CASSEGGRNTEAFF
CDR3 DNA: TGTGCCAGCAGTGAGGGTGGGAGGAACACTGAAGCTTTCTTT
V gene: TRBV6-1
J gene: TRBJ1-1
clone size: -
CDR3 length: 14
D gene: -

CDR3 protein: CAWSRKGDNGNTIYF
CDR3 DNA: TGTGCCTGGAGTAGAAAGGGGGATAATGGAAACACCATATATTTT
V gene: TRBV30
J gene: TRBJ1-3
clone size: few
CDR3 length: 15
D gene: -

CDR3 protein: CASSLEGGQGATYNEQFF
CDR3 DNA: TGTGCCAGCAGCTTAGAGGGAGGACAGGGGGCCACCTACAATGAGCAGTTCTTC
V gene: TRBV11-3
J gene: TRBJ2-1
clone size: few
CDR3 length: 18
D gene: TRBD1

CDR3 protein: CASSYSREADYEQYF
CDR3 DNA: TGTGCCAGCAGTTACTCCCGGGAGGCCGACTACGAGCAGTACTTC
V gene: TRBV6-5
J gene: TRBJ2-7
clone size: -
CDR3 length: 15
D gene: TRBD2

CDR3 protein: CSVYSGGIFEETQYF
CDR3 DNA: TGCAGCGTATATAGCGGGGGGATCTTTGAAGAGACCCAGTACTTC
V gene: TRBV29-1
J gene: TRBJ2-5
clone size: few
CDR3 length: 15
D gene: TRBD2

CDR3 protein: CASPLTGGARLQYF
CDR3 DNA: TGTGCCTCCCCACTTACAGGGGGTGCTAGGTTGCAGTACTTC
V gene: TRBV19
J gene: TRBJ2-7
clone size: -
CDR3 length: 14
D gene: TRBD1

CDR3 protein: CASSLRQGIGELFF
CDR3 DNA: TGTGCCAGCAGCTTGAGACAGGGAATCGGGGAGCTGTTTTTT
V gene: TRBV5-4
J gene: TRBJ2-2
clone size: -
CDR3 length: 14
D gene: TRBD1